This entry is about one TCR beta chain. Its antigen is undetermined. The PCR made use of 60 Vbeta and 13 Jbeta primers. TCRdb's copy holds only in-frame clones and misses some; the assay was immunoSEQ multiplex PCR. The repertoire has about 210,000 clones, around 90% of them found once; the top ten carry 1.1%. This CDR3 is built from 16 residues. V gave up 5 bases and J gave up 6 bases; unmatched junction bases: 9. From germline, CDR1 is MNHEY and CDR2 SMNVEV (reference sequence). These data come from a study of cytomegalovirus exposure and HLA in healthy donors. Study-wide findings and caveats: Later on, analysis showed that most CMV-associated TCR beta chains appeared to be HLA-restricted. Later analysis identified several of the most significant clusters that appeared linked to common viral pathogens. In a later analysis, at a false discovery rate of 0.05, approximately 15,000 TCR beta sequences matched HLA alleles.

The donors comprised healthy bone marrow donors. This TCR derives from a boy between 2 and 15 years old in good health and CMV-seronegative. The chain employs TRBV27 and TRBJ2-3, with TRBD2 matching over 12 bases. The sample comprised PBMCs. The CDR3 DNA reads TGTGCCAGCAGTGGTCGACTAGCGGGAGTACCCGATACGCAGTATTTT. Translation: CASSGRLAGVPDTQYF.